Listed below are T cell receptor beta chains from one sample, sequenced in a study of blood T cell repertoires in COVID-19. TCRdb keeps only in-frame clones here, not all; method: immunoSEQ multiplex PCR. The table has about 440,000 clones, around 89% seen once. Input material: peripheral blood. Receptors originate from a woman in her 30s with acute or convalescent COVID-19. Both conserved end residues are part of each CDR3. The D gene is left open where the match is weak. Expanded clones are given a class, and other clones once, few, many or no size at all.

>-|TRBJ1-2|-|TRBV2
TGTGCCAGCAGTGATCAAGGGGACACCTACTATGGCTACACCTTC
CASSDQGDTYYGYTF
>-|TRBJ1-2|TRBD1|TRBV7-9
TGTGCCAGCAGCTCCGGACAGGGAACGAACTATGGCTACACCTTC
CASSSGQGTNYGYTF
>-|TRBJ1-6|-|TRBV28
TGTGCCACCCGGGAGGGCTCCTATAATTCACCCCTCCACTTT
CATREGSYNSPLHF
>-|TRBJ2-3|-|TRBV5-4
TGTGCCAGCAGCTTGCAGGGTTCAGATACGCAGTATTTT
CASSLQGSDTQYF
>once|TRBJ1-1|TRBD1|TRBV7-3
TGTGCCAGCAGCTTACGGACAGGGGAAAAAGCTTTCTTT
CASSLRTGEKAFF
>-|TRBJ1-2|-|TRBV9
TGTGCCAGCAGAGGAGTTGCCTATGGCTACACCTTC
CASRGVAYGYTF
>-|TRBJ1-6|-|TRBV15
TGTGCCACCAACCAGGACTATTCACCCCTCCACTTT
CATNQDYSPLHF
>-|TRBJ1-1|-|TRBV30
TGTGCCTGGGAGGTAGGAACCCTAGGGAACACTGAAGCTTTCTTT
CAWEVGTLGNTEAFF
>-|TRBJ1-3|TRBD1|TRBV10-3
TGTGCCATCAGTGAGGGACAGGGGTCTTATGGAAACACCATATATTTT
CAISEGQGSYGNTIYF
>once|TRBJ2-1|-|TRBV15
TGTGCCACCAGCAGAGATCTTTCGGTGCAGGTCCTTATTTACAATGAGCAGTTCTTC
CATSRDLSVQVLIYNEQFF
>-|TRBJ1-1|-|TRBV30
TGTGCCTGGAGCTCAATCGGCACTGAAGCTTTCTTT
CAWSSIGTEAFF
>-|TRBJ1-2|TRBD1|TRBV24-1
TGTGCCACCAGTGATTCCCGGGACAGGGGGCTCTCTCGCTATGGCTACACCTTC
CATSDSRDRGLSRYGYTF
>-|TRBJ1-5|-|TRBV10-2
TGCGCCAGCAGTGAGACGGGTTCCAATCAGCCCCAGCATTTT
CASSETGSNQPQHF
>-|TRBJ1-5|-|TRBV6-1
TGTGCCAGCAGTGAGACAATCCCTCAGCCCCAGCATTTT
CASSETIPQPQHF
>-|TRBJ2-7|-|TRBV10-1
TGCGCCAGCAGTGAGGCAGGGGCGGACGAGCAGTACTTC
CASSEAGADEQYF
>-|TRBJ2-1|-|TRBV6-5
TGTGCCAGCAGCTTTAAACAGGGCGATGAGCAGTTCTTC
CASSFKQGDEQFF
>-|TRBJ2-7|-|TRBV7-6
TGTGCCAGCAGGGAAGGTGCTAGCTTCGACTACGAGCAGTACTTC
CASREGASFDYEQYF
>-|TRBJ2-7|-|TRBV11-3
TGTGCCAGCAGCTTAGGTTCATCCTACGAGCAGTACTTC
CASSLGSSYEQYF
>-|TRBJ2-5|-|TRBV11-2
TGTGCCAGCAGCTACCCTACAGGGTCACAAGAGACCCAGTACTTC
CASSYPTGSQETQYF
>-|TRBJ2-1|TRBD1|TRBV9
TGTGCCAGCAGCCCGCGGGGGACAGGGGGCAATGAGCAGTTCTTC
CASSPRGTGGNEQFF
>-|TRBJ2-1|TRBD2|TRBV2
TGTGCCAGCAGCGGGGGGGCTTACAATGAGCAGTTCTTC
CASSGGAYNEQFF
>-|TRBJ1-1|-|TRBV5-5
TGTGCCAGCAGCTTCGAAGGGGCGCAGGTGATGAACACTGAAGCTTTCTTT
CASSFEGAQVMNTEAFF
>-|TRBJ1-1|-|TRBV6-5
TGTGCCAGCAGTACTACCTATGGGAACACTGAAGCTTTCTTT
CASSTTYGNTEAFF
>-|TRBJ1-2|-|TRBV30
TGTGCCTGGAGTGTACTCGGGAGAGAGGGCTACACCTTC
CAWSVLGREGYTF
>-|TRBJ2-3|-|TRBV11-2
TGTGCCAGCAGCTTTTTTCTACAGGGTGGGACAGATACGCAGTATTTT
CASSFFLQGGTDTQYF
>-|TRBJ2-1|-|TRBV7-6
TGTGCCAGCAGCACGCCAACAGGCCCCCGCCATGAGCAGTTCTTC
CASSTPTGPRHEQFF
>-|TRBJ2-3|-|TRBV10-1
TGCGCCAGCTCCCCGGGGGGCTCTCCCAACACAGATACGCAGTATTTT
CASSPGGSPNTDTQYF
>-|TRBJ1-2|-|TRBV5-5
TGTGCCAGCAGCTTGGTAGTTGGTGGCTACACCTTC
CASSLVVGGYTF
>-|TRBJ2-3|-|TRBV30
TGTGCCTGGAACCACCTATCAAGCACAGATACGCAGTATTTT
CAWNHLSSTDTQYF
>few|TRBJ2-1|-|TRBV18
TGTGCCAGCTCACCCAACCCCTCAGATGAGCAGTTCTTC
CASSPNPSDEQFF
>-|TRBJ1-1|TRBD1|TRBV7-8
TGTGCCAGCAGCCCAGGGGGAACTGAAGCTTTCTTT
CASSPGGTEAFF
>-|TRBJ2-3|TRBD2|TRBV5-1
TGCGCCAGCAGCTTGGCCTTGACTAGCGGGGCTACAGATACGCAGTATTTT
CASSLALTSGATDTQYF
>-|TRBJ2-2|TRBD1|TRBV14
TGTGCCAGCAGCCGAAGACAGGGGACCTCCGGGGAGCTGTTTTTT
CASSRRQGTSGELFF
>-|TRBJ2-6|-|TRBV5-1
TGCGCCAGCAGCTTGGAAAGGGGGACTGGGGCCAACGTCCTGACTTTC
CASSLERGTGANVLTF
>-|TRBJ1-3|-|TRBV3-1/TRBV3-2
TGTGCCAGCAGCGGGCCAGGGGACACCATATATTTT
CASSGPGDTIYF
>-|TRBJ1-4|-|TRBV19
TGTGCCAGTAGTATGGACCGAGGGGGTTCAAAATCGGGTCGAGAAAAACTGTTTTTT
CASSMDRGGSKSGREKLFF
>once|TRBJ2-3|-|TRBV14
TGTGCCAGCAGCCAAGTAGGTCTAGCAGAAAGCACAGATACGCAGTATTTT
CASSQVGLAESTDTQYF
>-|TRBJ2-1|TRBD2|TRBV2
TGTGCCAGCAGTGGCCAGCGGGGGGCCGGGTACAATGAGCAGTTCTTC
CASSGQRGAGYNEQFF
>few|TRBJ1-6|-|TRBV7-3
TGTGCCAGCAGCTTACGGCAGGGAGGATCACCCCTCCACTTT
CASSLRQGGSPLHF
>-|TRBJ2-7|-|TRBV28
TGTGCCAGCAGTTCAGGGCCCTCCGAGCAGTACTTC
CASSSGPSEQYF
>-|TRBJ2-2|-|TRBV10-2
TGCGCCAGCAGTGATGTCTACGGCGGGGAGCTGTTTTTT
CASSDVYGGELFF
>-|TRBJ1-1|-|TRBV6-5
TGTGCCAGCAGTTACGGGGGCATCACTGAAGCTTTCTTT
CASSYGGITEAFF
>-|TRBJ1-5|TRBD1|TRBV2
TGTGCCAGCAGTTATGGACAGGGGGTAACTCAGCCCCAGCATTTT
CASSYGQGVTQPQHF
>-|TRBJ1-2|TRBD1|TRBV6-5
TGTGCCAGCAGCTCCGGACAGGGGGTCCTCTACACCTTC
CASSSGQGVLYTF